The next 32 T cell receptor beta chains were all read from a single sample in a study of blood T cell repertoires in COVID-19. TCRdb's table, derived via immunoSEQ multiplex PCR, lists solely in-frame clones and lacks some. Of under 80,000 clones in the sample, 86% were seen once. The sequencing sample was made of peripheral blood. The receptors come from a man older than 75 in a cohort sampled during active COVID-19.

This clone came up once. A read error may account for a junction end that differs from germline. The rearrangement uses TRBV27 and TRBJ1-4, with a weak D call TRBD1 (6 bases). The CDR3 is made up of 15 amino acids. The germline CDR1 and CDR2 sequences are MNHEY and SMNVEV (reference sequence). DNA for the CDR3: TGTGCCAGCAGCTCCTTTTTAGGGGGAAGCGAAAAACCGGTTTTT. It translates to CASSSFLGGSEKPVF.

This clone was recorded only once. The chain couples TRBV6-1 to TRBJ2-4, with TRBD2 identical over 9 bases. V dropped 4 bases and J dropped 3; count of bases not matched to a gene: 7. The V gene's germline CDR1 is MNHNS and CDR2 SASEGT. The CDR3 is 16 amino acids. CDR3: CASSAGLALGKNIQYF. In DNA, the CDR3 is TGTGCCAGCAGTGCCGGACTAGCGCTTGGCAAAAACATTCAGTACTTC.

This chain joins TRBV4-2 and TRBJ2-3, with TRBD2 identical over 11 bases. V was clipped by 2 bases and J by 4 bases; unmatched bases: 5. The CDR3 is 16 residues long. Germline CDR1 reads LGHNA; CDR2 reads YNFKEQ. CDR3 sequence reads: CASSQPSSGGSDTQYF. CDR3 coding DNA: TGTGCCAGCAGCCAACCGTCTAGCGGGGGGTCAGATACGCAGTATTTT.

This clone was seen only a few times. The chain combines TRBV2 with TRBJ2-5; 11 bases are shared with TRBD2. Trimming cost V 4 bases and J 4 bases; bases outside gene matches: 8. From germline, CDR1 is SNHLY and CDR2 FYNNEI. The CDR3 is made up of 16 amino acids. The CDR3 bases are TGTGCCAGCAGTGTTCCTAGCGGGGGGTTGAGAGAGACCCAGTACTTC. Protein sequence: CASSVPSGGLRETQYF.

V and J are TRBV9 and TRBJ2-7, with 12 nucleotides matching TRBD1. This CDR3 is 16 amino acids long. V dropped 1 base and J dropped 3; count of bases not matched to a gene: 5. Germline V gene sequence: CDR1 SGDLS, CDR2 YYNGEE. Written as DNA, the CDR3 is TGTGCCAGCAGCGTAAGTGGGACAGGGGGCAACTACGAGCAGTACTTC. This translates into CASSVSGTGGNYEQYF.

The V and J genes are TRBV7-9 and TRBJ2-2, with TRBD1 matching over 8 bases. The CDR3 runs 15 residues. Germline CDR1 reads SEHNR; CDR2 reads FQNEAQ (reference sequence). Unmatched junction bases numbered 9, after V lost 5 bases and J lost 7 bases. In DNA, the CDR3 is TGTGCCAGCAGCCCTGCAGGGGGCAGTGGCGGGGAGCTGTTTTTT. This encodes CASSPAGGSGGELFF.

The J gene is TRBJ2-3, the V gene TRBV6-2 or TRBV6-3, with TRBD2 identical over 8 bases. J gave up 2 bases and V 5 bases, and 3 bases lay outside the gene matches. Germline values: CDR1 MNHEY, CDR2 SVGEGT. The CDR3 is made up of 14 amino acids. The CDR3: CASSAGGSTDTQYF. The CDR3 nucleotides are TGTGCCAGCAGTGCGGGGGGTTCCACAGATACGCAGTATTTT.

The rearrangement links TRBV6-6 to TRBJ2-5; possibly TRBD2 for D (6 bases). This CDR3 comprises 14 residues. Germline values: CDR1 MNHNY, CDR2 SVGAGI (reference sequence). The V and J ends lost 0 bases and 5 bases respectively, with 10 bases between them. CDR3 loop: CASSYSYGGETQYF. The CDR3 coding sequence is TGTGCCAGCAGTTACTCGTATGGAGGGGAGACCCAGTACTTC.

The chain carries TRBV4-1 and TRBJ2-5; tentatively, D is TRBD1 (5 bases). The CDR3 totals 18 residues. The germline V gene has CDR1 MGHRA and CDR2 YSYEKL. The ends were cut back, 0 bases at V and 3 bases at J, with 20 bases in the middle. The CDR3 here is CASSQDQDWGRVEETQYF. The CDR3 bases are TGCGCCAGCAGCCAAGATCAGGATTGGGGCAGGGTAGAAGAGACCCAGTACTTC.

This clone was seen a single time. CDR3 amino acids: CASSQGNYGYTF. The CDR3 DNA is TGTGCCAGCAGCCAGGGTAACTATGGCTACACCTTC. The rearrangement links TRBV12-3 or TRBV12-4 to TRBJ1-2, with a tentative D call TRBD1 (5 bases). The V and J ends lost 6 bases and 1 base respectively, with 6 bases between them. This CDR3 has 12 residues.

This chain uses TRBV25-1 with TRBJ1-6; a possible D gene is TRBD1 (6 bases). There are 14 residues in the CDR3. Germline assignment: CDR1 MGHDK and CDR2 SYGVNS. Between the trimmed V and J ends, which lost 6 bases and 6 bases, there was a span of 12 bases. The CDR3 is CASRRGGSNSPLHF. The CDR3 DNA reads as TGTGCCAGCAGAAGAGGGGGTTCTAATTCACCCCTCCACTTT. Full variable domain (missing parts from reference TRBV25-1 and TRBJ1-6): EADIYQTPRYLVIGTGKKITLECSQTMGHDKMYWYQQDPGMELHLIHYSYGVNSTEKGDLSSESTVSRIRTEHFPLTLESARPSHTSQYLCASRRGGSNSPLHFGNGTRLTVT.

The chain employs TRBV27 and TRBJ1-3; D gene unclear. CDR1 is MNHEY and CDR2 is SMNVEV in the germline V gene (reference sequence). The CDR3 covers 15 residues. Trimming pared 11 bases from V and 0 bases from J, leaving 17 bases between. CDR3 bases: TGTGCCGACACTGGGAGAATGAACTCTGGAAACACCATATATTTT. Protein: CADTGRMNSGNTIYF.

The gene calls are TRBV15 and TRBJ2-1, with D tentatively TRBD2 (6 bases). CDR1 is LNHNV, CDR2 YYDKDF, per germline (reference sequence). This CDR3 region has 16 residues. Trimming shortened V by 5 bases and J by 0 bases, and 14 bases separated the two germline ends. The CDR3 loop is CATSPGGTASYNEQFF. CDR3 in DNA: TGTGCCACCAGCCCCGGGGGTACAGCCTCCTACAATGAGCAGTTCTTC.

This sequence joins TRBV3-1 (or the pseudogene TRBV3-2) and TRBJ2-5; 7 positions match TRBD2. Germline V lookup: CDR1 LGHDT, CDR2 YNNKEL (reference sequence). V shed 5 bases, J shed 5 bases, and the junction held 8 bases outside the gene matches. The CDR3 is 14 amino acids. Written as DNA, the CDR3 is TGTGCCAGCAGCTCACCCCCACTAGCGGAGACCCAGTACTTC. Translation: CASSSPPLAETQYF.

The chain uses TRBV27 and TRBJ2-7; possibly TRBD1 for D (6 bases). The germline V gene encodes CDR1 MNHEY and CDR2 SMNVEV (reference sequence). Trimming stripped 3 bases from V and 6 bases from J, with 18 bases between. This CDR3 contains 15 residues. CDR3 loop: CASSFSGPGGGEQYV. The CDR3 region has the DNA TGTGCCAGCAGTTTTTCAGGCCCTGGGGGCGGCGAGCAGTACGTC.

The CDR3 region has the DNA TGTGCCAGTAGTAATGCCAGGACAGCCACGGGTGGGGGCAATCAGCCCCAGCATTTT. This gives the protein CASSNARTATGGGNQPQHF. The rearrangement joins TRBV19 to TRBJ1-5; perhaps TRBD1 as D (6 bases). CDR1 LNHDA and CDR2 SQIVND come from the germline V gene (reference sequence). The length of the CDR3 is 19 residues. V shed 4 bases and J shed 2 bases, with 24 bases lying between them.

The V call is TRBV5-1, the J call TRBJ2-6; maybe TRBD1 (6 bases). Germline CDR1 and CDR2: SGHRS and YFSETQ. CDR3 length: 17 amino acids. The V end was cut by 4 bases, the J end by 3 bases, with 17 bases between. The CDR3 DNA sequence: TGCGCCAGCAGCCCGGAGACTACAGGGTATGGGGCCAACGTCCTGACTTTC. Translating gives CASSPETTGYGANVLTF. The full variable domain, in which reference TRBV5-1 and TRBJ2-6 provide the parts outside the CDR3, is KAGVTQTPRYLIKTRGQQVTLSCSPISGHRSVSWYQQTPGQGLQFLFEYFSETQRNKGNFPGRFSGRQFSNSRSEMNVSTLELGDSALYLCASSPETTGYGANVLTFGAGSRLTVL.

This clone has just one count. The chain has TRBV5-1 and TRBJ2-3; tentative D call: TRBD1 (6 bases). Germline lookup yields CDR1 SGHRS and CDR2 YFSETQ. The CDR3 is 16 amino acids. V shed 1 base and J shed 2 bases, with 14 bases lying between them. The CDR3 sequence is CASSLKVDRYTDTQYF. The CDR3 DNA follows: TGCGCCAGCAGCTTGAAGGTGGACAGATACACAGATACGCAGTATTTT.

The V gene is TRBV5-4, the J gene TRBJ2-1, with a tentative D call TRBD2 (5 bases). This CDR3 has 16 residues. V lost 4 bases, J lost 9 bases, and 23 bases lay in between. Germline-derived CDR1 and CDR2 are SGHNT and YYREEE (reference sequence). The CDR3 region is CASSRRSEAEGGEQFF. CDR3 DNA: TGTGCCAGCAGCCGGAGGTCGGAGGCAGAGGGCGGTGAGCAGTTCTTC.

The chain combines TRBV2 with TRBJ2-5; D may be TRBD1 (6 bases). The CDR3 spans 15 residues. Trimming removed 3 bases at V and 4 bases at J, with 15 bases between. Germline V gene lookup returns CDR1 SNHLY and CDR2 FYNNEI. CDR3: CASSEGRGILETQYF. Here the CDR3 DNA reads TGTGCCAGCAGTGAGGGCAGGGGTATTTTAGAGACCCAGTACTTC.

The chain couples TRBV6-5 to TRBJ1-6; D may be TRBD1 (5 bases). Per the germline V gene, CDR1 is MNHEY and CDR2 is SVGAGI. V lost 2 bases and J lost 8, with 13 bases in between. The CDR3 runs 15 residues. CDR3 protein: CASSYASSGDSPLHF. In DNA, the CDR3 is TGTGCCAGCAGTTACGCCTCTTCGGGGGATTCACCCCTCCACTTT.

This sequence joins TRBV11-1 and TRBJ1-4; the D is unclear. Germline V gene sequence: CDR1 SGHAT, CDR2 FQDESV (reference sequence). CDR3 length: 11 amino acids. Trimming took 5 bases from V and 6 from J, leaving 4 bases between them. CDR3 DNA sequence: TGTGCCAGCAGCAGCTATGAAAAACTGTTTTTT. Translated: CASSSYEKLFF.

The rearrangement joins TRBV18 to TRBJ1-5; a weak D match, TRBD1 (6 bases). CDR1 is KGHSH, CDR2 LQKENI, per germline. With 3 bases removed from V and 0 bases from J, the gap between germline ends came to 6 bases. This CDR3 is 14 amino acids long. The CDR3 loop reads CASSPDSSNQPQHF. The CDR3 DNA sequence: TGTGCCAGCTCACCGGACAGTAGCAATCAGCCCCAGCATTTT.

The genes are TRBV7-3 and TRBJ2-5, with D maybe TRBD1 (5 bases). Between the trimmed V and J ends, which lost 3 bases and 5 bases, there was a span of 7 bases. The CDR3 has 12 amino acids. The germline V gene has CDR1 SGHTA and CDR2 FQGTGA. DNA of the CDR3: TGTGCCAGCAGCTTTCAGGGTGAGACCCAGTACTTC. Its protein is CASSFQGETQYF.

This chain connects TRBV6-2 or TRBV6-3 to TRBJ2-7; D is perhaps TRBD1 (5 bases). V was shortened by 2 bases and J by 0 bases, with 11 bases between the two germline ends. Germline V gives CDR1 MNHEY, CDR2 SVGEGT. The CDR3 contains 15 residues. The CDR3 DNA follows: TGTGCCAGCAGTTACGGCGGACAAAACTCCTACGAGCAGTACTTC. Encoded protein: CASSYGGQNSYEQYF.

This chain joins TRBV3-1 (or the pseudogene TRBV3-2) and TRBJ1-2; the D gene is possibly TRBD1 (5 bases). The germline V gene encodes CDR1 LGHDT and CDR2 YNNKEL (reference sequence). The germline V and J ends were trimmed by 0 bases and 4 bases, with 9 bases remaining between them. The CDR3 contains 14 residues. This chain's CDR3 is CASSQEHTGYGYTF. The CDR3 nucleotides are TGTGCCAGCAGCCAAGAACATACAGGCTATGGCTACACCTTC.

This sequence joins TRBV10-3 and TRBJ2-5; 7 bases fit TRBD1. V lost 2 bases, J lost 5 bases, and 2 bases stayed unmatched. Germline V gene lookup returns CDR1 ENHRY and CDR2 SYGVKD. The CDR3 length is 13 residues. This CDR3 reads CAISEARGETQYF. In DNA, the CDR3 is TGTGCCATCAGTGAGGCCAGGGGGGAGACCCAGTACTTC.

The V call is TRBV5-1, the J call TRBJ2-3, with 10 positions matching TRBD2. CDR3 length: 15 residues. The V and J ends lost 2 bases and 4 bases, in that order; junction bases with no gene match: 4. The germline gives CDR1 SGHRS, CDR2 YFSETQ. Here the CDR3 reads CASSLSGTSADTQYF. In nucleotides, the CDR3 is TGCGCCAGCAGCTTATCCGGGACTAGCGCAGATACGCAGTATTTT.

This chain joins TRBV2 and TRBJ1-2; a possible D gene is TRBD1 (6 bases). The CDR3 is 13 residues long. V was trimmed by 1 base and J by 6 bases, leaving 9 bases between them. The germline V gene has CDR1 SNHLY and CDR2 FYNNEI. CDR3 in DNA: TGTGCCAGCAGTGAAGAGGCAGGGGATGGCTACACCTTC. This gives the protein CASSEEAGDGYTF.

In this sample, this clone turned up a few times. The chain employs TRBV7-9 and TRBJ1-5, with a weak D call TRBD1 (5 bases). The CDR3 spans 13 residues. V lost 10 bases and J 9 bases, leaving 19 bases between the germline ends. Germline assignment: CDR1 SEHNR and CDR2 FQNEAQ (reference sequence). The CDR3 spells CAKLRGGSRPQHF. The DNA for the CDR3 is TGTGCCAAACTACGTGGGGGGTCGAGGCCCCAGCATTTT.

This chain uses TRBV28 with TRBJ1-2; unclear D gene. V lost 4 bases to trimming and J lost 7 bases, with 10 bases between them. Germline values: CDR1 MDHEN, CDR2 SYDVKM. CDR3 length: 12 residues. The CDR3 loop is CASSSVISGYTF. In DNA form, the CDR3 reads TGTGCCAGCAGTTCCGTGATCAGTGGCTACACCTTC.

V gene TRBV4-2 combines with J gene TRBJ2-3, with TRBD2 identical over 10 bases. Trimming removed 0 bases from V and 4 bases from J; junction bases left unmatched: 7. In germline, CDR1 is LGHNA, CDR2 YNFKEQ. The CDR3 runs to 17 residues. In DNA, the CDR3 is TGTGCCAGCAGCCAAGATATGGCTAGCGGGGGCTCAGATACGCAGTATTTT. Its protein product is CASSQDMASGGSDTQYF.